The 21 T cell receptor beta chains below all came from one sample that was sequenced in a study of blood T cell repertoires in COVID-19. Sequenced by immunoSEQ multiplex PCR; TCRdb stores in-frame clones only, minus some. The sample lists around 130,000 clones, about 83% occurring once. The sequenced sample was peripheral blood. These receptors came from a woman aged 45-65 years with acute or convalescent COVID-19.

The chain joins TRBV9 to TRBJ2-1, with TRBD2 matching 7 bases. The CDR3 runs to 17 residues. After removal of 0 bases from V and 8 bases from J, the junction contained 14 bases not matched to a gene. Germline-derived CDR1 and CDR2 are SGDLS and YYNGEE. The CDR3 sequence: CASSVAHGLVNSDEQFF. The CDR3 DNA follows: TGTGCCAGCAGCGTAGCCCACGGACTAGTAAATTCCGATGAGCAGTTCTTC.

This clone was detected once. This rearrangement joins TRBV11-2 to TRBJ2-2; 11 nucleotides match TRBD1. The CDR3 totals 14 residues. Germline V gene sequence: CDR1 SGHAT, CDR2 FQNNGV. With 8 bases clipped from V and 7 bases from J, the junction kept 6 bases outside the gene matches. This CDR3 reads CASGDRGFGGELFF. The CDR3 DNA reads TGTGCCAGCGGGGACAGGGGGTTCGGCGGGGAGCTGTTTTTT.

The chain joins TRBV18 to TRBJ2-7, with 9 bases lining up with TRBD1. The V gene end was trimmed by 6 bases and the J gene end by 5 bases; junction bases not matched to a gene: 17. CDR1 is KGHSH and CDR2 is LQKENI in the germline V gene. The CDR3 runs to 17 residues. The CDR3 region is CASSPQGPGQGVNEQYF. DNA of the CDR3: TGTGCCAGCTCGCCCCAGGGACCGGGACAGGGAGTCAACGAGCAGTACTTC.

V gene TRBV5-1 combines with J gene TRBJ1-4; the D gene is possibly TRBD1 (5 bases). The V gene lost 3 bases and the J gene lost 7 bases, with 13 bases spanning the gap. Germline lookup yields CDR1 SGHRS and CDR2 YFSETQ. The CDR3 covers 14 residues. The CDR3 sequence is CASSSQGPSEKLFF. The CDR3 DNA sequence: TGCGCCAGCAGCTCCCAGGGTCCATCTGAAAAACTGTTTTTT.

The V gene is TRBV19, the J gene TRBJ2-7, with 11 bases matching TRBD1. CDR3 length: 14 residues. V lost 6 bases, J lost 2 bases, and 3 bases stayed unmatched. Germline V gene data show CDR1 as LNHDA and CDR2 as SQIVND (reference sequence). The CDR3 DNA reads TGTGCCAGTAGGCCGGGACAGGGGGCCTACGAGCAGTACTTC. Protein: CASRPGQGAYEQYF.

This chain uses TRBV4-3 with TRBJ2-7; D possibly corresponds to TRBD2 (6 bases). V was pared by 1 base and J by 4 bases, with 11 bases between. Germline CDR1 is LGHNA and CDR2 is YSLEER. The CDR3 totals 14 residues. The CDR3 nucleotides read TGCGCCAGCAGCCAAGGCCGCGGGGATTACGAGCAGTACTTC. It translates to CASSQGRGDYEQYF.

Only one count was recorded for this clone. The chain recombines TRBV6-2 or TRBV6-3 with TRBJ2-1, with 8 bases fitting TRBD2. CDR3 length: 15 amino acids. CDR1 MNHEY and CDR2 SVGEGT come from the germline V gene. The trim removed 4 bases at V and 5 bases at J, leaving 7 bases unmatched. The CDR3 protein is CASSSPLAGNNEQFF. CDR3 sequence (DNA): TGTGCCAGCAGTTCCCCCCTAGCGGGTAACAATGAGCAGTTCTTC.

The chain links TRBV2 to TRBJ1-2; 8 nucleotides align to TRBD1. V was clipped by 6 bases and J by 4 bases; unmatched bases: 10. This CDR3 is built from 15 residues. The germline gives CDR1 SNHLY, CDR2 FYNNEI. The CDR3 coding sequence is TGTGCCAGCAGATCCCCAGGGGGCGATAGCTATGGCTACACCTTC. Its translation is CASRSPGGDSYGYTF.

The genes are TRBV11-2 and TRBJ2-1; 10 bases agree with TRBD2. This CDR3 spans 14 amino acids. CDR1 and CDR2 from the germline V gene are SGHAT and FQNNGV. Trimming took 7 bases from V and 2 from J; bases not matched to a gene: 2. CDR3 sequence reads: CASTLAGAYNEQFF. The CDR3 DNA reads as TGTGCCAGCACCCTAGCGGGAGCCTACAATGAGCAGTTCTTC.

This clone appeared a few times. J is TRBJ1-2 and V is TRBV6-1; D not resolved. V lost 2 bases and J 2 bases, leaving 9 bases between the germline ends. This CDR3 spans 14 amino acids. Germline V gene lookup returns CDR1 MNHNS and CDR2 SASEGT. CDR3 loop: CASSEYQRNYGYTF. The CDR3 bases are TGTGCCAGCAGTGAATATCAGCGGAACTATGGCTACACCTTC.

J is TRBJ1-1 and V is TRBV27; the D is unclear. V was clipped by 2 bases and J by 2 bases, with 21 bases between them. Germline values: CDR1 MNHEY, CDR2 SMNVEV (reference sequence). The CDR3 has 18 amino acids. For the CDR3, the DNA is TGTGCCAGCAGTTTAAAGTTAGGGAGAGGCAGCTTTAACACTGAAGCTTTCTTT. It encodes CASSLKLGRGSFNTEAFF.

The rearrangement joins TRBV5-6 to TRBJ1-1; unclear D gene. The ends were cut back, 7 bases at V and 4 bases at J, with 17 bases in the middle. The germline gives CDR1 SGHDT, CDR2 YYEEEE. The CDR3 contains 14 residues. CDR3 amino acids: CASHRASGRTEAFF. DNA of the CDR3: TGTGCCAGCCACCGGGCCAGCGGGCGCACTGAAGCTTTCTTT.

The CDR3 loop is CASNLDRGETQYF. The CDR3 DNA follows: TGTGCCAGCAACCTCGACAGGGGGGAGACCCAGTACTTC. The chain uses TRBV12-3 or TRBV12-4 and TRBJ2-5, with 9 bases aligning to TRBD1. The CDR3 contains 13 residues. Trimming removed 7 bases from V and 5 bases from J; junction bases left unmatched: 5.

The rearrangement joins TRBV9 to TRBJ1-1; D is unresolved. The CDR3 has 13 residues. V was shortened by 0 bases and J by 7 bases, with 10 bases between the two germline ends. The germline V gene has CDR1 SGDLS and CDR2 YYNGEE. The CDR3 sequence: CASSVATTREAFF. The CDR3 DNA reads as TGTGCCAGCAGCGTAGCTACCACTCGTGAAGCTTTCTTT.

V gene TRBV27 combines with J gene TRBJ1-1, with D unclear. The germline V gene encodes CDR1 MNHEY and CDR2 SMNVEV (reference sequence). V gave up 3 bases and J gave up 4 bases, with 9 bases separating them. This CDR3 spans 13 amino acids. The CDR3 DNA reads as TGTGCCAGCAGTTTCGGGGTTGGCACTGAAGCTTTCTTT. This translates into CASSFGVGTEAFF.

V and J are TRBV24-1 and TRBJ1-1; D perhaps matches TRBD1 (5 bases). CDR1 KGHDR and CDR2 SFDVKD come from the germline V gene. The CDR3 runs to 13 residues. Trimming took 7 bases from V and 2 from J, leaving 10 bases between them. The chain's CDR3 is CATRGTGNTEAFF. The CDR3 region has the DNA TGTGCCACCAGAGGTACAGGAAACACTGAAGCTTTCTTT.

The V and J genes are TRBV7-2 and TRBJ1-2; a weak D match, TRBD1 (6 bases). V lost 5 bases and J lost 6, with 16 bases in between. The CDR3 is 14 amino acids. CDR1 is SGHTA and CDR2 is FQGNSA in the germline V gene. CDR3: CASSRQGGGHGYTF. CDR3 nucleotide sequence: TGTGCCAGCAGCCGCCAAGGGGGAGGGCATGGCTACACCTTC.

The chain links TRBV4-1 to TRBJ1-4; 9 positions match TRBD1. There are 16 residues in the CDR3. From germline, CDR1 is MGHRA and CDR2 YSYEKL. Trimming removed 6 bases from V and 0 bases from J; junction bases left unmatched: 5. CDR3 loop: CASSRQGGATNEKLFF. The CDR3, as DNA: TGCGCCAGCAGTCGACAGGGGGGTGCAACTAATGAAAAACTGTTTTTT.

V gene TRBV29-1 combines with J gene TRBJ1-2, with D unclear. Trimming removed 6 bases from V and 7 bases from J, with 18 bases in between. There are 13 residues in the CDR3. Germline V gives CDR1 SQVTM, CDR2 ANQGSEA. The CDR3 nucleotides are TGCAGCGTCCTCCGAGGCCCAGTGGGTGGCTACACCTTC. The encoded protein is CSVLRGPVGGYTF.

The V and J genes are TRBV2 and TRBJ1-4, with TRBD1 matching 8 bases. This CDR3 has 13 residues. Trimming took 6 bases from V and 10 from J; bases not matched to a gene: 7. Germline V lookup: CDR1 SNHLY, CDR2 FYNNEI. The CDR3 reads CASSLGQGGKLFF. The CDR3 nucleotides are TGTGCCAGCAGCCTTGGACAGGGAGGAAAACTGTTTTTT.

This clone was found once. V is TRBV6-5 and J is TRBJ1-1, with a possible D match to TRBD1 (5 bases). Germline V gene lookup returns CDR1 MNHEY and CDR2 SVGAGI. The CDR3 is made up of 14 amino acids. Trimming pared 4 bases from V and 2 bases from J, leaving 11 bases between. CDR3 residues: CASSSRGHNTEAFF. DNA for the CDR3: TGTGCCAGCAGTTCCCGAGGACACAACACTGAAGCTTTCTTT.